Listed here are 28 T cell receptor beta chains from one sample, sequenced in a study of CD8 T cells in Susac syndrome. Random hexamers primed reverse transcription of about 0.5 to 1 ug RNA. Each CDR3 protein gets one entry after TCRdb re-called the immunoSEQ multiplex PCR reads with MiXCR. Among tens of thousands of distinct CDR3 sequences listed, 90% to 97% were seen once. Material: CD8+ T cells from PBMCs. The receptors were gathered from a human donor with Susac syndrome.

As to this clonotype: Sequence at one end of the junction differs from germline and may be a read error. This rearrangement joins TRBV5-1 to TRBJ2-1; 7 bases fit TRBD1. Germline V gene data show CDR1 as SGHRS and CDR2 as YFSETQ. The CDR3 contains 15 residues. This CDR3 reads CASRLGDSSYNEQFF. The CDR3, as DNA: TGCGCCAGCCGCTTAGGGGACAGCTCCTACAATGAGCAGTTCTTC. Full variable domain (outside the CDR3, taken from reference TRBV5-1 and TRBJ2-1): KAGVTQTPRYLIKTRGQQVTLSCSPISGHRSVSWYQQTPGQGLQFLFEYFSETQRNKGNFPGRFSGRQFSNSRSEMNVSTLELGDSALYLCASRLGDSSYNEQFFGPGTRLTVL.

V usage is TRBV6-2 or TRBV6-3 and J usage is TRBJ2-7, with D maybe TRBD1 (6 bases). This CDR3 contains 14 residues. Trimming took 2 bases from V and 0 from J, leaving 8 bases between them. From germline, CDR1 is MNHEY and CDR2 SVGEGT. The DNA of the CDR3 is TGTGCCAGCAGTTACCGGGACAACTCCTACGAGCAGTACTTC. Translated: CASSYRDNSYEQYF.

The chain has TRBV27 and TRBJ2-1, with 7 bases identical to TRBD2. This CDR3 has 15 residues. The germline V gene has CDR1 MNHEY and CDR2 SMNVEV (reference sequence). V dropped 2 bases and J dropped 7; count of bases not matched to a gene: 8. CDR3 region: CASSLVGGSINEQFF. The CDR3, as DNA: TGTGCCAGCAGTTTAGTTGGCGGGAGTATAAATGAGCAGTTCTTC.

The genes are TRBV20-1 and TRBJ1-2; no clear D. Germline V gives CDR1 DFQATT, CDR2 SNEGSKA (reference sequence). V lost 0 bases to trimming and J lost 0 bases, with 5 bases between them. The CDR3 contains 13 residues. The CDR3 DNA reads as TGCAGTGCTAGAGATAGTACTAACTATGGCTACACCTTC. It encodes CSARDSTNYGYTF.

This chain uses TRBV19 with TRBJ1-6; 8 bases map to TRBD1. The germline V gene has CDR1 LNHDA and CDR2 SQIVND (reference sequence). J gave up 6 bases and V 3 bases, and 1 base lay outside the gene matches. The CDR3 is 14 residues long. The CDR3 DNA sequence: TGTGCCAGTAGTATGGGACAGGTTAATTCACCCCTCCACTTT. As protein: CASSMGQVNSPLHF. Full variable domain (missing parts from reference TRBV19 and TRBJ1-6): DGGITQSPKYLFRKEGQNVTLSCEQNLNHDAMYWYRQDPGQGLRLIYYSQIVNDFQKGDIAEGYSVSREKKESFPLTVTSAQKNPTAFYLCASSMGQVNSPLHFGNGTRLTVT.

This sequence joins TRBV27 and TRBJ1-1, with 9 bases that match TRBD1. This CDR3 contains 12 residues. In germline, CDR1 is MNHEY, CDR2 SMNVEV (reference sequence). The junction had 6 bases not matched to a gene; V was cut back by 4 bases and J by 12 bases. The chain's CDR3 is CASSYGQGRTFF. CDR3 bases: TGTGCCAGCAGTTATGGACAGGGGAGGACTTTCTTT.

CDR3 protein: CAIGYSAGHTEAFF. The CDR3 DNA follows: TGTGCCATTGGCTACTCGGCAGGGCACACTGAAGCTTTCTTT. The chain employs TRBV7-9 and TRBJ1-1, with D tentatively TRBD1 (5 bases). The V end lost 10 bases, the J end lost 3 bases, and 18 bases lay between the germline ends. This CDR3 has 14 residues. The germline gives CDR1 SEHNR, CDR2 FQNEAQ (reference sequence).

The chain carries TRBV25-1 and TRBJ2-7; D remains unclear. V gave up 5 bases and J gave up 4 bases, with 6 bases separating them. CDR3 length: 11 amino acids. In germline, CDR1 is MGHDK, CDR2 SYGVNS. CDR3 region: CASSNGYEQYF. The DNA for the CDR3 is TGTGCCAGCAGTAATGGGTACGAGCAGTACTTC.

V and J are TRBV10-3 and TRBJ1-3; D is unresolved. The CDR3 sequence is 12 residues long. Germline CDR1 reads ENHRY; CDR2 reads SYGVKD. The V end was cut by 8 bases, the J end by 2 bases, with 7 bases between. CDR3 in amino acids: CAIGTPGNTIYF. CDR3 sequence (DNA): TGTGCCATCGGCACACCTGGAAACACCATATATTTT.

The J gene is TRBJ1-1, the V gene TRBV4-1, with D possibly being TRBD1 (6 bases). This CDR3 has 13 amino acids. Germline V gene data show CDR1 as MGHRA and CDR2 as YSYEKL. V was cut by 7 bases and J by 1 base, with 10 bases left in between. DNA for the CDR3: TGCGCCAGCAAATCGGGGGCGAACACTGAAGCTTTCTTT. This codes for CASKSGANTEAFF.

V gene TRBV29-1 combines with J gene TRBJ1-2; D remains unclear. Germline V CDR1 and CDR2: SQVTM, ANQGSEA. Trimming removed 3 bases from V and 2 bases from J, with 10 bases in between. This CDR3 comprises 13 residues. In DNA form, the CDR3 reads TGCAGCGTTGACTCCGGGGAGAACTATGGCTACACCTTC. Translation gives CSVDSGENYGYTF.

The chain uses TRBV29-1 and TRBJ1-2; 7 bases are shared with TRBD1. Germline trimming cut 3 bases from V and 3 bases from J; bases unmatched to any gene: 1. The germline V gene has CDR1 SQVTM and CDR2 ANQGSEA. The CDR3 contains 12 residues. The chain's CDR3 is CSVEDRHYGYTF. The CDR3, as DNA: TGCAGCGTTGAGGACAGGCACTATGGCTACACCTTC.

The rearrangement uses TRBV10-3 and TRBJ2-1, with no clear D. CDR1 and CDR2 (germline): ENHRY, SYGVKD. Trimming took off 2 bases at V and 7 bases at J, with 9 bases between the two ends. This CDR3 spans 13 amino acids. CDR3 residues: CAISEERPNEQFF. CDR3 nucleotide sequence: TGTGCCATCAGTGAGGAGCGCCCAAATGAGCAGTTCTTC.

The chain combines TRBV15 with TRBJ1-4; D is ambiguous. Deletions cut 0 bases from V and 7 bases from J, with 12 bases between. CDR1 is LNHNV, CDR2 YYDKDF, per germline (reference sequence). The CDR3 sequence is 15 residues long. The CDR3 is CATSRDSDGLEKLFF. The CDR3 coding sequence is TGTGCCACCAGCAGAGATTCGGACGGCCTTGAAAAACTGTTTTTT.

The gene calls are TRBV20-1 and TRBJ2-7; 8 positions match TRBD1. Germline V gene data show CDR1 as DFQATT and CDR2 as SNEGSKA (reference sequence). This CDR3 is 13 amino acids long. V dropped 3 bases and J dropped 0; count of bases not matched to a gene: 1. The CDR3 DNA follows: TGCAGTGCTAGGACAGGGGACTCCTACGAGCAGTACGTC. This encodes CSARTGDSYEQYV.

The CDR3 DNA is TGTGCCAGCAGTTCAACGGGACTAGCGGGGGGTAGCTCCTACAATGAGCAGTTCTTC. Translating gives CASSSTGLAGGSSYNEQFF. The rearrangement uses TRBV5-4 and TRBJ2-1, with TRBD2 matching 15 bases. With V trimmed by 5 bases and J by 0 bases, 9 bases remained unmatched. The CDR3 contains 19 residues. CDR1 is SGHNT, CDR2 YYREEE, per germline (reference sequence).

J is TRBJ2-1 and V is TRBV4-3; the D gene is possibly TRBD2 (5 bases). The J call may be in error: the DNA end matches TRBJ2-7 better. The germline V gene encodes CDR1 LGHNA and CDR2 YSLEER. The CDR3 totals 12 residues. The CDR3 protein is CASSQGAGEQYF. The CDR3 region has the DNA TGCGCCAGCAGCCAAGGGGCGGGTGAGCAGTACTTC.

This clonotype was seen once. CDR3 sequence reads: CASSLGGRYQETQYF. The CDR3 DNA follows: TGTGCCAGCAGCTTGGGGGGCCGGTACCAAGAGACCCAGTACTTC. The rearrangement joins TRBV5-6 to TRBJ2-5; D possibly corresponds to TRBD1 (5 bases). The CDR3 is 15 residues long. V was clipped by 0 bases and J by 0 bases, with 9 bases between them. CDR1 is SGHDT, CDR2 YYEEEE, per germline. Full variable domain (rest looked up from reference TRBV5-6 and TRBJ2-5): DAGVTQSPTHLIKTRGQQVTLRCSPKSGHDTVSWYQQALGQGPQFIFQYYEEEERQRGNFPDRFSGHQFPNYSSELNVNALLLGDSALYLCASSLGGRYQETQYFGPGTRLLVL.

In its sample, this clonotype was seen a few times. The rearrangement uses TRBV4-3 and TRBJ2-1; TRBD2 matches at 12 bases. CDR1 and CDR2 (germline): LGHNA, YSLEER. The CDR3 runs to 15 residues. J was trimmed by 3 bases and V by 3 bases; bases with no gene match: 0. CDR3 protein: CASSQGLAGYNEQFF. The CDR3 coding sequence is TGCGCCAGCAGCCAGGGACTAGCGGGCTACAATGAGCAGTTCTTC.

The rearrangement uses TRBV29-1 and TRBJ2-2; no clear D gene. The CDR3 has 12 amino acids. Trimming took 4 bases from V and 1 from J, leaving 4 bases between them. Germline V gene data show CDR1 as SQVTM and CDR2 as ANQGSEA. CDR3 region: CSVVQNTGELFF. The CDR3 coding sequence is TGCAGCGTTGTTCAGAACACCGGGGAGCTGTTTTTT.

This sequence joins TRBV28 and TRBJ1-6, with a weak D call TRBD1 (6 bases). The ends were cut back, 5 bases at V and 7 bases at J, with 9 bases in the middle. Germline CDR1 is MDHEN and CDR2 is SYDVKM. The CDR3 extends over 13 amino acids. The CDR3 reads CASSRTGNSPLHF. The CDR3 nucleotides are TGTGCCAGCAGTAGAACAGGGAATTCACCCCTCCACTTT.

V gene TRBV29-1 combines with J gene TRBJ1-2; 8 nucleotides agree with TRBD1. Per the germline V gene, CDR1 is SQVTM and CDR2 is ANQGSEA. The CDR3 contains 17 residues. With V trimmed by 7 bases and J by 7 bases, 23 bases remained unmatched. The CDR3 DNA reads as TGCAGCGCTTACCCCTCCGGACAGGGACCTCCCAGCGCTGGCTACACCTTC. It encodes CSAYPSGQGPPSAGYTF.

J is TRBJ1-4 and V is TRBV20-1; unclear D gene. V was cut by 0 bases and J by 5 bases, with 7 bases left in between. The CDR3 runs 13 residues. Germline CDR1 DFQATT, CDR2 SNEGSKA (reference sequence). The CDR3 coding sequence is TGCAGTGCTAGAGATCTCGAGAATGAAAAACTGTTTTTT. Its protein product is CSARDLENEKLFF.

The chain is built from TRBV20-1 and TRBJ2-1; D is ambiguous. V gave up 5 bases and J gave up 4 bases, with 12 bases separating them. The CDR3 runs to 13 residues. The germline CDR1 and CDR2 sequences are DFQATT and SNEGSKA (reference sequence). CDR3 nucleotides: TGCAGTGCTGCTGAGGCGGTATACAATGAGCAGTTCTTC. Translation: CSAAEAVYNEQFF.

This clonotype was detected once. This chain connects TRBV7-9 to TRBJ2-5, with 7 positions matching TRBD1. V was clipped by 8 bases and J by 4 bases; unmatched bases: 13. Germline values: CDR1 SEHNR, CDR2 FQNEAQ (reference sequence). The CDR3 has 15 amino acids. DNA for the CDR3: TGTGCCAGCGGGTCCGAAGGGGACAGTGGAGAGACCCAGTACTTC. Protein: CASGSEGDSGETQYF. The full variable domain, in which reference TRBV7-9 and TRBJ2-5 provide the parts outside the CDR3, is DTGVSQNPRHKITKRGQNVTFRCDPISEHNRLYWYRQTLGQGPEFLTYFQNEAQLEKSRLLSDRFSAERPKGSFSTLEIQRTEQGDSAMYLCASGSEGDSGETQYFGPGTRLLVL.

This clonotype has a single count. The chain joins TRBV14 to TRBJ1-1; the match to TRBD1 covers 7 bases. The V gene end was trimmed by 5 bases and the J gene end by 5 bases; junction bases not matched to a gene: 11. There are 15 residues in the CDR3. Germline lookup yields CDR1 SGHDN and CDR2 FVKESK. For the CDR3, the DNA is TGTGCCAGCAGCAAGACAGGGATGGAGGATACTGAAGCTTTCTTT. It specifies CASSKTGMEDTEAFF.

The chain links TRBV29-1 to TRBJ1-1, with 7 bases lining up with TRBD1. The CDR3 runs to 14 residues. Germline lookup yields CDR1 SQVTM and CDR2 ANQGSEA. The J segment lost 0 bases and the V segment lost 5 bases, leaving 6 bases of the junction unmatched. The chain's CDR3 is CSVREGQLNTEAFF. The CDR3 bases are TGCAGCGTTAGAGAGGGACAGTTGAACACTGAAGCTTTCTTT.

V is TRBV5-6 and J is TRBJ2-7; the match to TRBD2 covers 7 bases. CDR1 is SGHDT, CDR2 YYEEEE, per germline. V was clipped by 4 bases and J by 3 bases; unmatched bases: 10. The CDR3 has 15 residues. CDR3 protein: CASSGGVDVYYEQYF. The CDR3 region has the DNA TGTGCCAGCAGCGGGGGGGTGGACGTCTACTACGAGCAGTACTTC.